The 4 T cell receptor beta chains reported below all come from one sample, sequenced in a study of shared clonotypes between healthy human individuals. The naive CD8 fraction comprised CD45RO-negative cells positively selected for CCR7 and excluded terminally differentiated effector memory CD45RA+ cells. TCRdb keeps only in-frame clones here, not all; method: immunoSEQ multiplex PCR. Here the sample spans roughly 2,000,000 clones, over 85% being singletons. Sequencing used naive CD8+ T cells sorted from blood. These TCRs come from a man aged 18 to 30 in good health.

The V and J genes are TRBV7-9 and TRBJ2-5, with D uncertain. CDR1 is SEHNR, CDR2 FQNEAQ, per germline (reference sequence). V was clipped by 4 bases and J by 5 bases, with 26 bases between them. The CDR3 totals 18 residues. CDR3 residues: CASSSTPARRPGAETQYF. Here the CDR3 DNA reads TGTGCCAGCAGCTCAACTCCCGCCAGGAGACCCGGAGCGGAGACCCAGTACTTC.

The rearrangement links TRBV2 to TRBJ2-3, with D unclear. This CDR3 is built from 9 residues. CDR1 and CDR2 from the germline V gene are SNHLY and FYNNEI. The V end lost 3 bases, the J end lost 8 bases, and 0 bases lay between the germline ends. The CDR3 nucleotides are TGTGCCAGCAGTGATACGCAGTATTTT. Protein: CASSDTQYF.

This chain uses TRBV4-1 with TRBJ1-4, with D unclear. Germline values: CDR1 MGHRA, CDR2 YSYEKL. This CDR3 is 15 amino acids long. The V and J ends lost 0 bases and 5 bases respectively, with 10 bases between them. As DNA, the CDR3 is TGCGCCAGCAGCCAAGAGGGGTACCGGAATGAAAAACTGTTTTTT. Translated, it gives CASSQEGYRNEKLFF.

As for this clone: The identical CDR3 is also encoded by other nucleotide sequences in the sample. The chain links TRBV27 to TRBJ2-5, with D possibly TRBD1 on 6 matching bases. This CDR3 has 13 amino acids. Trimming shortened V by 4 bases and J by 2 bases, and 8 bases separated the two germline ends. Germline lookup yields CDR1 MNHEY and CDR2 SMNVEV (reference sequence). This CDR3 is CASSSGQQETQYF. For the CDR3, the DNA is TGTGCCAGCAGTTCCGGACAGCAAGAGACCCAGTACTTC.